Presented here are 10 T cell receptor beta chains from one specimen sequenced in a study of T cell changes during pregnancy in multiple sclerosis. The protocol was immunoSEQ multiplex PCR, while the TCRdb copy is restricted to in-frame clones and leaves out a portion. The table includes 50,000 to 65,000 clones, approximately 93% detected once. The sample in question was CD8+ T cells from peripheral blood mononuclear cells, obtained in the second trimester of pregnancy. The receptors shown here come from a female donor with multiple sclerosis, enrolled in a pregnancy study.

This clone was found once. The chain combines TRBV28 with TRBJ2-3, with TRBD2 as a possible D gene (6 bases). The germline gives CDR1 MDHEN, CDR2 SYDVKM. The CDR3 loop spans 15 amino acids. V was pared by 6 bases and J by 2 bases, with 15 bases between. The CDR3 spells CASRHSGLLTDTQYF. The DNA of the CDR3 is TGTGCCAGCAGGCATAGCGGACTACTCACAGATACGCAGTATTTT.

This chain joins TRBV7-2 and TRBJ2-7; D call uncertain. The CDR3 length is 17 residues. The ends were cut back, 1 base at V and 0 bases at J, with 16 bases in the middle. Germline loops: CDR1 SGHTA, CDR2 FQGNSA. The CDR3 reads CASSLEILAAPSYEQYF. The CDR3 DNA follows: TGTGCCAGCAGCTTAGAGATTTTAGCAGCCCCCTCCTACGAGCAGTACTTC.

This chain uses TRBV5-4 with TRBJ2-7; tentative D call: TRBD2 (5 bases). Between the trimmed V and J ends, which lost 0 bases and 1 base, there was a span of 8 bases. The CDR3 contains 14 residues. CDR1 SGHNT and CDR2 YYREEE come from the germline V gene (reference sequence). The CDR3 DNA follows: TGTGCCAGCAGCTTGGGACTATATTCCTACGAGCAGTACTTC. Protein: CASSLGLYSYEQYF.

The chain couples TRBV19 to TRBJ2-1, with D possibly being TRBD1 (5 bases). The CDR3 loop spans 14 amino acids. The V end was cut by 6 bases, the J end by 2 bases, with 11 bases between. The germline gives CDR1 LNHDA, CDR2 SQIVND (reference sequence). In nucleotides, the CDR3 is TGTGCCAGTAGCGACAGTCTCGCCTACAATGAGCAGTTCTTC. Translated, it gives CASSDSLAYNEQFF.

The chain employs TRBV18 and TRBJ2-1; 8 nucleotides match TRBD2. The J segment lost 7 bases and the V segment lost 4 bases, leaving 12 bases of the junction unmatched. Looked up from germline, CDR1 is KGHSH and CDR2 is LQKENI. The CDR3 runs 16 residues. CDR3 amino acids: CASSRGTSPLFNEQFF. The CDR3 nucleotides are TGTGCCAGCTCACGTGGGACTAGTCCGTTGTTTAATGAGCAGTTCTTC.

This chain uses TRBV7-8 with TRBJ2-5, with 7 bases aligning to TRBD2. This CDR3 is 15 amino acids long. Germline V gene lookup returns CDR1 SGHVS and CDR2 FQNEAQ. Trimming took 6 bases from V and 5 from J; bases not matched to a gene: 12. CDR3 bases: TGTGCCAGCAGTACGGGGCTCGGGGGAGGGGAGACCCAGTACTTC. Translated, it gives CASSTGLGGGETQYF. Based on the CDR3 plus reference TRBV7-8 and TRBJ2-5, the full variable domain is GAGVSQSPRYKVAKRGQDVALRCDPISGHVSLFWYQQALGQGPEFLTYFQNEAQLDKSGLPSDRFFAERPEGSVSTLKIQRTQQEDSAVYLCASSTGLGGGETQYFGPGTRLLVL.

J is TRBJ1-2 and V is TRBV27; 8 bases agree with TRBD1. Germline V gives CDR1 MNHEY, CDR2 SMNVEV (reference sequence). The CDR3 contains 14 residues. V trimming: 5 bases; J trimming: 5 bases; junction bases outside the gene matches: 7. CDR3: CASSPGQGWYGYTF. CDR3 DNA: TGTGCCAGCAGTCCAGGACAGGGATGGTATGGCTACACCTTC.

This rearrangement joins TRBV19 to TRBJ2-7, with D tentatively TRBD1 (5 bases). Germline CDR1 and CDR2: LNHDA and SQIVND (reference sequence). The CDR3 consists of 15 residues. The V end was cut by 5 bases, the J end by 7 bases, with 21 bases between. The CDR3 DNA reads TGTGCCAGTAGTCCCGGACATGGTGTTTGGGGAGAGCAGTACTTC. Protein: CASSPGHGVWGEQYF.

J is TRBJ2-1 and V is TRBV9; TRBD2 matches 7 bases. Per the germline V gene, CDR1 is SGDLS and CDR2 is YYNGEE. There are 14 residues in the CDR3. Losses at the gene ends were 0 bases for V and 7 bases for J; bases not matched to a gene: 4. The CDR3 nucleotides read TGTGCCAGCAGCGTAGCTTTGGGGGGGAATGAGCAGTTCTTC. This gives the protein CASSVALGGNEQFF.

V gene TRBV11-1 combines with J gene TRBJ2-1; D possibly corresponds to TRBD1 (6 bases). V gave up 2 bases and J gave up 4 bases, with 12 bases separating them. Germline lookup yields CDR1 SGHAT and CDR2 FQDESV (reference sequence). The CDR3 is 15 residues long. The CDR3 DNA sequence: TGTGCCAGCAGCTTAAGGCGGCAGGGGTACAATGAGCAGTTCTTC. The encoded protein is CASSLRRQGYNEQFF.